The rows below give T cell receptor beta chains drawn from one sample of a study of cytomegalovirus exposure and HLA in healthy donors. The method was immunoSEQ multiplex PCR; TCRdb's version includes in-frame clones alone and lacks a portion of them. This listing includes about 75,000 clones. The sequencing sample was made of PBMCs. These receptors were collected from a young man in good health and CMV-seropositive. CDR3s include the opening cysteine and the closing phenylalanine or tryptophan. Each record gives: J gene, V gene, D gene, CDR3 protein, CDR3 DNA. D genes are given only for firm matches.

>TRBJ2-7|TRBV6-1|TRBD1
CASYGQGVHEQYF
TGTGCCAGCTACGGACAGGGGGTGCACGAGCAGTACTTC
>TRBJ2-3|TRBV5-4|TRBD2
CASSPREGGVGDTQYF
TGTGCCAGCAGTCCAAGAGAGGGAGGGGTCGGGGATACGCAGTATTTT
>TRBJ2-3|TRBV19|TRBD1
CASKIGQGGADTQYF
TGTGCCAGTAAAATAGGACAGGGTGGTGCAGATACGCAGTATTTT
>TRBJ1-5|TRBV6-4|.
CASSDWFHSLNQPQHF
TGTGCCAGCAGTGACTGGTTTCACAGCCTTAATCAGCCCCAGCATTTT
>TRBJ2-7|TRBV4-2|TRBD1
CASSQDVEGALYEQYF
TGTGCCAGCAGCCAAGATGTTGAGGGGGCCCTCTACGAGCAGTACTTC
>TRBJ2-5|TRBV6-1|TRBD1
CASSEGTGRETQYF
TGTGCCAGCAGTGAGGGGACAGGGAGGGAGACCCAGTACTTC
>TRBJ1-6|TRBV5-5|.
CASSLGRSPLHF
TGTGCCAGCAGCTTGGGGCGGTCACCCCTCCACTTT
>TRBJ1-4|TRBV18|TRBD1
CASSPRQGAEKLFF
TGTGCCAGCTCACCACGACAGGGGGCTGAAAAACTGTTTTTT
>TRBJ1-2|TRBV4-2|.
CASSQDWAVDGYTF
TGTGCCAGCAGCCAAGATTGGGCAGTGGATGGCTACACCTTC
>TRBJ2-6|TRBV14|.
CASSHEGSGANVLTF
TGTGCCAGCAGCCACGAGGGTTCTGGGGCCAACGTCCTGACTTTC